The rows below give T cell receptor beta chains drawn from one sample of a study of blood T cell repertoires in COVID-19. The assay was immunoSEQ multiplex PCR, and TCRdb's table has in-frame clones only and misses some. This sample has some 300,000 clones; around 89% occur once, and the top ten carry roughly 1%. The sequenced material came from peripheral blood. The source is a woman in her forties with COVID-19, enrolled during active disease. Each CDR3 is given with its conserved first and last residue. D genes are given only for firm matches. Rows give clone size only sometimes, using once, few, many, or a class for an expanded clone.

cdr3_nt | cdr3_aa | j_call | v_call | d_call | clone_size
TGTGCCAGCAGCTCCTATGGGGGGGGCGAGACCCAGTACTTC | CASSSYGGGETQYF | TRBJ2-5 | TRBV7-9 | . | .
TGTGCCAGTAGTATTGGGGGCGGACTTCAAAGCAATCAGCCCCAGCATTTT | CASSIGGGLQSNQPQHF | TRBJ1-5 | TRBV19 | . | .
TGTGCCTGGAGTGTACTAACAGACGGGGGTGGCTACACCTTC | CAWSVLTDGGGYTF | TRBJ1-2 | TRBV30 | . | .
TGTGCCAGCAGTTACCGCGAGAGCTCCTATAATTCACCCCTCCACTTT | CASSYRESSYNSPLHF | TRBJ1-6 | TRBV6-2/TRBV6-3 | . | .
TGTGCCAGCAGCCCCCGGGACAGGGCAAGGACTGAAGCTTTCTTT | CASSPRDRARTEAFF | TRBJ1-1 | TRBV9 | TRBD1 | .
TGTGCCAGCAGAGTTGGGACAGGGTGGCAAGAGACCCAGTACTTC | CASRVGTGWQETQYF | TRBJ2-5 | TRBV28 | TRBD1 | once
TGTGCCAGCAGCGGGCTTCCCACAGATACGCAGTATTTT | CASSGLPTDTQYF | TRBJ2-3 | TRBV5-8 | . | once
. | CASSTSGGTDTQYF | TRBJ2-3 | TRBV6-5 | . | .
TGTGCCAGCAGCCGAGGCCGGGAAGGAGCCAAAAACATTCAGTACTTC | CASSRGREGAKNIQYF | TRBJ2-4 | TRBV4-2 | . | .
TGTGCCAGCAGCTTAGGGGACAGGTTTGCGAACACCGGGGAGCTGTTTTTT | CASSLGDRFANTGELFF | TRBJ2-2 | TRBV11-3 | TRBD1 | .
TGTGCCTGGAAGCTCCCCGGGGGACAGGCCTATAATTCACCCCTCCACTTT | CAWKLPGGQAYNSPLHF | TRBJ1-6 | TRBV30 | TRBD1 | once
TGTGCCAGCAGTATTCAGGGTAGGAGCAATCAGCCCCAGCATTTT | CASSIQGRSNQPQHF | TRBJ1-5 | TRBV28 | . | .
TGTGCCAGCTCACGAGACAGGGCGAGCTCCTATAATTCACCCCTCCACTTT | CASSRDRASSYNSPLHF | TRBJ1-6 | TRBV18 | TRBD1 | .
TGTGCCAGCAGTTTATTTTGGACAGGGCACCCCGGGGGGACCGGGGAGCTGTTTTTT | CASSLFWTGHPGGTGELFF | TRBJ2-2 | TRBV27 | . | .
TGTGCCAGCTCACCACGGGCCCCATTTATGGGAGAGACCCAGTACTTC | CASSPRAPFMGETQYF | TRBJ2-5 | TRBV18 | . | .
TGTGCTAGTGGTTTGGGAGCGGGCTCTGGAAACACCATATATTTT | CASGLGAGSGNTIYF | TRBJ1-3 | TRBV12-5 | . | .
TGTGCCAGCAGTCACAGGGGTTACGAGCAGTACTTC | CASSHRGYEQYF | TRBJ2-7 | TRBV6-5 | TRBD1 | .
TGTGCCACCAGTGATGGGCCGGGACAGGGGCTCCACGAGCAGTACTTC | CATSDGPGQGLHEQYF | TRBJ2-7 | TRBV24-1 | TRBD1 | .
TGTGCCAGCAGACACCCCGGGACAGGGACCCCCGCTAGCAATCAGCCCCAGCATTTT | CASRHPGTGTPASNQPQHF | TRBJ1-5 | TRBV6-4 | TRBD1 | .
TGTGCCAGCAGCTCCTATCGACAGATCTATGGCTACACCTTC | CASSSYRQIYGYTF | TRBJ1-2 | TRBV7-2 | . | .
TGTGCCAGCAGCTTAGCTGGGACAGTTAGGCAGCCCCAGCATTTT | CASSLAGTVRQPQHF | TRBJ1-5 | TRBV7-8 | TRBD1 | .
TGTGCCAGCAGCCCTGGCAGGGCCTACAATGAGCAGTTCTTC | CASSPGRAYNEQFF | TRBJ2-1 | TRBV3-1/TRBV3-2 | . | .
TGTGCCAGCAAGTCATGGGCAAATACTGAAGCTTTCTTT | CASKSWANTEAFF | TRBJ1-1 | TRBV7-2 | . | .
TGTGCCAGCAGCCCTCTACAAGGGGGTCAGCCCCAGCATTTT | CASSPLQGGQPQHF | TRBJ1-5 | TRBV5-5 | . | .
TGTGCAAGTAGGGAGCTCGAGCAGTACTTC | CASRELEQYF | TRBJ2-7 | TRBV12-2 | . | .
TGTGCTAGCAGCTTAGCCGGGGGAGCGGCCTACAATGAGCAGTTCTTC | CASSLAGGAAYNEQFF | TRBJ2-1 | TRBV7-7 | . | .
TGTGCCAGCGAAGACAGGGGAGTTGACGAGCAGTACTTC | CASEDRGVDEQYF | TRBJ2-7 | TRBV28 | TRBD1 | .
TGTGCCAGCAGTGGAGAGGACACTCTCCGCTCCTACGAGCAGTACTTC | CASSGEDTLRSYEQYF | TRBJ2-7 | TRBV27 | . | once
TGTGCCAGCAGCTTAGCCCCGTTAGTCTCCTACAATGAGCAGTTCTTC | CASSLAPLVSYNEQFF | TRBJ2-1 | TRBV11-2 | . | .
TGTGCCAGCTCCATAGCGGCGGGGGGGCCAGGAGATATGCAGTATTTT | CASSIAAGGPGDMQYF | TRBJ2-3 | TRBV9 | TRBD2 | .
TGTGCCAGCAGTTGGGACAGGGGGCGGAGTTCACCCCTCCACTTT | CASSWDRGRSSPLHF | TRBJ1-6 | TRBV28 | TRBD1 | .
TGTGCCAGCAGCGGGGACAGGGGGTACACTGAAGCTTTCTTT | CASSGDRGYTEAFF | TRBJ1-1 | TRBV6-6 | TRBD1 | .
TGCGCCAGCAGCCAGTTAGCGGGCGGACCAGATACGCAGTATTTT | CASSQLAGGPDTQYF | TRBJ2-3 | TRBV4-3 | TRBD2 | .
TGTGCCATCAGTGACCGGGAGTATGGCTACACCTTC | CAISDREYGYTF | TRBJ1-2 | TRBV10-3 | . | .
TGCGCCAGCAGCTTGGAGTGGGGAGAAAGGATGGGGACAGATACGCAGTATTTT | CASSLEWGERMGTDTQYF | TRBJ2-3 | TRBV5-1 | . | .
TGTGCCAGCAGCAGAAAGGGACAGGGGAACACTGAAGCTTTCTTT | CASSRKGQGNTEAFF | TRBJ1-1 | TRBV5-4 | TRBD1 | .
TGTGCCAGCAGTGACGGTGTTGAGGGGGGGAATGAGCAGTTCTTC | CASSDGVEGGNEQFF | TRBJ2-1 | TRBV6-1 | . | .
TGTGCCAGCAGCCAGGAAACCGGGACTCCCTTAAACTATGGCTACACCTTC | CASSQETGTPLNYGYTF | TRBJ1-2 | TRBV3-1/TRBV3-2 | . | .
TGTGCCAGCAGTTCCCCGGGACTGCCGACCTACGAGCAGTACTTC | CASSSPGLPTYEQYF | TRBJ2-7 | TRBV6-2/TRBV6-3 | . | .
TGCGCCAGCAGCTTGTATACAGGGAACCCCTACGAGCAGTACTTC | CASSLYTGNPYEQYF | TRBJ2-7 | TRBV5-1 | . | .
TGCGCCAGCAGCCCCGACCGGTGGGAGGGCTACTACAATGAGCAGTTCTTC | CASSPDRWEGYYNEQFF | TRBJ2-1 | TRBV4-3 | TRBD2 | .
TGTGCCAGCCTAGGACAGGACACCGGGGAGCTGTTTTTT | CASLGQDTGELFF | TRBJ2-2 | TRBV27 | TRBD1 | .
TGCAGCGCCAGACAGGGGCCCTACGAGCAGTACTTC | CSARQGPYEQYF | TRBJ2-7 | TRBV29-1 | TRBD1 | .
TGTGCCACCCGAGCGGGGGGCCAGGGCATTCAGTACTTC | CATRAGGQGIQYF | TRBJ2-4 | TRBV5-8 | TRBD2 | .
TGTGCCACGGACAGCACCTACGGCTACACCTTC | CATDSTYGYTF | TRBJ1-2 | TRBV19 | . | once
TGCGCCAGCAGCTTGCGCCCCAGCGAGCAGTACTTC | CASSLRPSEQYF | TRBJ2-7 | TRBV5-1 | . | .
TGTGCCAGCCGGACAGGGAAGTCGTACGGGGCCAACGTCCTGACTTTC | CASRTGKSYGANVLTF | TRBJ2-6 | TRBV28 | TRBD1 | once
TGTGCCAGCAGTGAAGAGGGCGCGGGAGCCACCGGGGAGCTGTTTTTT | CASSEEGAGATGELFF | TRBJ2-2 | TRBV2 | TRBD2 | .